Below, 16 T cell receptor beta chains from the same sample are listed, as sequenced in a study of blood T cell repertoires in COVID-19. The assay was immunoSEQ multiplex PCR, and TCRdb's table has in-frame clones only and misses some. The profile shows some 300,000 clones, 90% of them singletons. Sequencing input: peripheral blood. These receptor sequences come from a woman between 50 and 59 years old with COVID-19, enrolled during active disease.

The chain employs TRBV9 and TRBJ2-7, with 11 nucleotides matching TRBD1. From germline, CDR1 is SGDLS and CDR2 YYNGEE. V lost 1 base and J lost 1; bases outside the gene matches: 4. This CDR3 comprises 16 residues. CDR3 sequence (DNA): TGTGCCAGCAGCGTACGCGGGGACAGGGGGTCCTACGAGCAGTACTTC. This translates into CASSVRGDRGSYEQYF.

Here the CDR3 DNA reads TGTGCCAGCAGCCTACAAATGGTACAGGGAAGCGGTCTAAGTGGCTACACCTTC. Translated: CASSLQMVQGSGLSGYTF. The gene calls are TRBV7-2 and TRBJ1-2; weak D call: TRBD1 (6 bases). CDR1 and CDR2 from the germline V gene are SGHTA and FQGNSA. The CDR3 has 18 amino acids. V was cut by 5 bases and J by 7 bases, with 29 bases left in between.

The CDR3, as DNA: TGCAGCCTACAGGGGAATACAGATACGCAGTATTTT. It codes for CSLQGNTDTQYF. The rearrangement uses TRBV29-1 and TRBJ2-3, with TRBD1 matching 7 bases. Germline CDR1 is SQVTM and CDR2 is ANQGSEA. This CDR3 region has 12 residues. After removal of 8 bases from V and 3 bases from J, the junction contained 5 bases not matched to a gene.

The V and J genes are TRBV4-2 and TRBJ2-1; 8 bases are a match to TRBD2. The germline V gene encodes CDR1 LGHNA and CDR2 YNFKEQ. The CDR3 is 16 amino acids. Trimming cost V 0 bases and J 6 bases; bases outside gene matches: 7. The CDR3 reads CASSQDQGLVSNEQFF. DNA of the CDR3: TGTGCCAGCAGCCAAGATCAGGGACTAGTTAGCAATGAGCAGTTCTTC.

J is TRBJ1-1 and V is TRBV21-1. TRBV21-1 is listed as a pseudogene. CDR3 length: 14 residues. CDR3 in amino acids: CASRTREGNTEAFF. CDR3 DNA: TGTGCCAGCAGGACCAGGGAGGGGAACACTGAAGCTTTCTTT.

This chain connects TRBV2 to TRBJ1-2; D possibly corresponds to TRBD1 (6 bases). Germline CDR1 reads SNHLY; CDR2 reads FYNNEI. Between the trimmed V and J ends, which lost 4 bases and 2 bases, there was a span of 11 bases. The CDR3 contains 14 residues. The CDR3 is CASSARTDNYGYTF. The CDR3 coding sequence is TGTGCCAGCAGTGCGCGGACAGACAACTATGGCTACACCTTC.

The rearrangement uses TRBV6-4 and TRBJ2-1; no clear D. Between the trimmed V and J ends, which lost 2 bases and 8 bases, there was a span of 13 bases. The CDR3 is made up of 14 amino acids. The germline gives CDR1 MRHNA, CDR2 SNTAGT. The CDR3 loop is CASSDSGTSDEQFF. CDR3 DNA: TGTGCCAGCAGTGACAGTGGTACTTCCGATGAGCAGTTCTTC.

V and J are TRBV6-6 and TRBJ2-7; 11 bases fit TRBD2. Germline loops: CDR1 MNHNY, CDR2 SVGAGI (reference sequence). J lost 9 bases, V lost 4 bases, and 5 bases had no gene match. The CDR3 is made up of 13 amino acids. The CDR3 DNA is TGTGCCAGCAGTTCTCTTACTAGCGGGAGGCAGTACTTC. Amino acid sequence: CASSSLTSGRQYF.

CDR3 DNA sequence: TGTGCCAGCAGTGGGGTTGGGGGGACTCAGCCCCAGCATTTT. Amino acids: CASSGVGGTQPQHF. The chain joins TRBV2 to TRBJ1-5, with D possibly being TRBD1 (5 bases). V was cut by 4 bases and J by 6 bases, with 13 bases left in between. CDR3 length: 14 residues. Germline V lookup: CDR1 SNHLY, CDR2 FYNNEI.

This clone has a single count. The chain has TRBV7-2 and TRBJ2-1, with TRBD2 matching 9 bases. The germline CDR1 and CDR2 sequences are SGHTA and FQGNSA. This CDR3 contains 14 residues. The J segment lost 4 bases and the V segment lost 7 bases, leaving 5 bases of the junction unmatched. DNA for the CDR3: TGTGCCAGCACCGGAAGCGGGGGGTACAATGAGCAGTTCTTC. Translation gives CASTGSGGYNEQFF.

The chain employs TRBV27 and TRBJ1-3, with D hard to call. Germline V gene sequence: CDR1 MNHEY, CDR2 SMNVEV (reference sequence). The CDR3 has 14 residues. Trimming shortened V by 5 bases and J by 0 bases, and 8 bases separated the two germline ends. CDR3 sequence (DNA): TGTGCCAGCAGTGAGAGGGCCTCTGGAAACACCATATATTTT. Translation gives CASSERASGNTIYF.

The V call is TRBV5-1, the J call TRBJ1-2; D ambiguous. The germline CDR1 and CDR2 sequences are SGHRS and YFSETQ. The V gene lost 0 bases and the J gene lost 0 bases, with 6 bases spanning the gap. CDR3 length: 14 amino acids. CDR3 nucleotide sequence: TGCGCCAGCAGCTTGGACAGTGCTAACTATGGCTACACCTTC. Translating it yields CASSLDSANYGYTF.

CDR3 in amino acids: CASSLDASGSTKQYF. As DNA, the CDR3 is TGTGCCAGCAGCTTAGATGCTAGCGGGAGTACTAAGCAGTACTTC. The V call is TRBV7-2, the J call TRBJ2-7; 10 bases line up with TRBD2. Looked up from germline, CDR1 is SGHTA and CDR2 is FQGNSA. The CDR3 loop spans 15 amino acids. The ends lost 1 base at V and 8 bases at J; junction bases unmatched: 8.

The CDR3 DNA follows: TGTGCCAGCAGCTCCACCGGGACAGCCAAGGTTGATGGCTACACCTTC. Amino acid sequence: CASSSTGTAKVDGYTF. The chain joins TRBV7-9 to TRBJ1-2; 7 nucleotides line up with TRBD1. The CDR3 has 16 residues. Trimming at V came to 4 bases and at J to 6 bases, leaving 14 bases not matched to a gene. Germline CDR1 and CDR2: SEHNR and FQNEAQ (reference sequence).

A single count supports this clone. The chain couples TRBV27 to TRBJ2-7; 8 bases agree with TRBD1. From germline, CDR1 is MNHEY and CDR2 SMNVEV (reference sequence). The CDR3 covers 14 residues. V was clipped by 6 bases and J by 2 bases; unmatched bases: 6. Written as DNA, the CDR3 is TGTGCCAGCAGCCCCGGACAGGGACCCTACGAGCAGTACTTC. It yields the protein CASSPGQGPYEQYF.

The chain joins TRBV11-3 to TRBJ2-3, with TRBD1 identical over 7 bases. This CDR3 comprises 16 residues. J lost 8 bases, V lost 0 bases, and 11 bases had no gene match. Looked up from germline, CDR1 is SGHNT and CDR2 is YENEEA. The CDR3 nucleotides are TGTGCCAGCAGCTTAGAAGACAGGGCCTCTCCAGGTACGCAGTATTTT. Its protein product is CASSLEDRASPGTQYF. The full variable domain, rest sourced from reference TRBV11-3 and TRBJ2-3, is EAGVVQSPRYKIIEKKQPVAFWCNPISGHNTLYWYLQNLGQGPELLIRYENEEAVDDSQLPKDRFSAERLKGVDSTLKIQPAELGDSAVYLCASSLEDRASPGTQYFGPGTRLTVL.